The clone carrying this T cell receptor beta chain was observed at least ten times. Trimming removed 5 bases at V and 9 bases at J, with 11 bases between. The CDR3 consists of 11 residues. Germline lookup yields CDR1 SGHTA and CDR2 FQGNSA. Researchers amplified the TCR beta CDR3 regions from RNA transcripts. Carried out on the TCR CDR3, a first-round RT-PCR used the HTBI primer set. TCRdb processed the multiplex PCR reads anew with MiXCR; each CDR3 protein has one entry. The data hold hundreds of thousands of distinct CDR3 sequences, with 15% to 20% observed a single time. These data originate in a study of T cells in Graves' hyperthyroidism and ophthalmopathy. Diagnoses were established using clinical symptoms, serum thyroxine and TRAb, thyroid ultrasound and orbital computed tomography.

The rearrangement links TRBV7-2 to TRBJ2-7, with D maybe TRBD1 (5 bases). The receptor was isolated from a woman aged 45 to 65 with Graves' hyperthyroidism that later progressed to Graves' ophthalmopathy. The sample consisted of blood. CDR3: CASSNRQSQYF. CDR3 sequence (DNA): TGTGCCAGCAGCAACCGACAGTCGCAGTACTTC.